Below, 29 T cell receptor beta chains from the same sample are listed, as sequenced in a study of Graves' ophthalmopathy and Graves' hyperthyroidism. RNA transcripts were the template, and TCR beta CDR3 regions were amplified from them. RT-PCR with HTBI primers came first, then second-round multiplex PCR. TCRdb re-called the multiplex PCR reads with MiXCR, one entry per CDR3 protein. The profile shows hundreds of thousands of distinct CDR3 sequences, over 40% of them singletons. The sequencing sample was made of peripheral blood. The receptors stem from an adult man with Graves' ophthalmopathy.

With regard to this clonotype: Since a much larger clone is just one base distant, this may be a read error. This chain joins TRBV7-9 and TRBJ2-7; D ambiguous. This CDR3 has 13 residues. Germline V gene sequence: CDR1 SEHNR, CDR2 FQNEAQ (reference sequence). The CDR3 region is CASSLDLTYGQYF. CDR3 in DNA: TGTGCCAGCAGCTTAGATCTAACCTACGGGCAGTACTTC.

The chain employs TRBV5-5 and TRBJ2-5, with 9 bases lining up with TRBD1. This CDR3 is built from 15 residues. Germline lookup yields CDR1 SGHKS and CDR2 YYEKEE (reference sequence). V was pared by 4 bases and J by 5 bases, with 9 bases of the junction left unmatched. Here the CDR3 reads CASSGLQGAGETQYF. The CDR3 DNA sequence: TGTGCCAGCAGCGGATTACAGGGGGCGGGGGAGACCCAGTACTTC.

The J gene is TRBJ2-7, the V gene TRBV5-1; D is unclear. Germline V gene lookup returns CDR1 SGHRS and CDR2 YFSETQ. CDR3 size: 15 residues. The germline V and J ends were trimmed by 4 bases and 2 bases, with 16 bases remaining between them. CDR3 nucleotides: TGCGCCAGCAGCCAAGGACCCAGTAGCCCCTACGAGCAGTACTTC. This gives the protein CASSQGPSSPYEQYF.

This clonotype was seen ten or more times. V gene TRBV19 combines with J gene TRBJ2-5, with D perhaps matching TRBD1 (6 bases). This CDR3 contains 13 residues. V was cut by 7 bases and J by 5 bases, with 14 bases left in between. Germline lookup yields CDR1 LNHDA and CDR2 SQIVND (reference sequence). CDR3 protein: CASTTPQGETQYF. CDR3 DNA: TGTGCCAGTACCACACCGCAGGGGGAGACCCAGTACTTC.

This clonotype was counted a few times. This rearrangement joins TRBV7-9 to TRBJ1-1, with 7 bases matching TRBD1. Trimming took 5 bases from V and 6 from J; bases not matched to a gene: 15. Germline loops: CDR1 SEHNR, CDR2 FQNEAQ (reference sequence). This CDR3 region has 16 residues. CDR3 region: CASSRDSQLGWAEAFF. For the CDR3, the DNA is TGTGCCAGCAGCCGGGACAGTCAACTAGGGTGGGCTGAAGCTTTCTTT.

This clonotype has at least ten counts. The chain employs TRBV2 and TRBJ1-6; 7 bases line up with TRBD1. This CDR3 spans 16 amino acids. V was clipped by 2 bases and J by 14 bases; unmatched bases: 15. The germline V gene has CDR1 SNHLY and CDR2 FYNNEI. The CDR3 sequence is CASSESPSGQTDTLHF. The CDR3, as DNA: TGTGCCAGCAGTGAATCCCCATCGGGACAGACCGACACCCTCCACTTT.

This clonotype was counted many times. The gene calls are TRBV15 and TRBJ2-7; D is ambiguous. V dropped 0 bases and J dropped 3 bases, with 9 bases sitting between them. CDR3 size: 14 residues. Germline CDR1 reads LNHNV; CDR2 reads YYDKDF (reference sequence). This chain's CDR3 is CATSRDLGRYEQYF. The CDR3, as DNA: TGTGCCACCAGCAGAGATCTCGGGCGCTACGAGCAGTACTTC.

The rearrangement joins TRBV27 to TRBJ1-2; no clear D gene. The CDR3 sequence is 14 residues long. Deletions cut 3 bases from V and 9 bases from J, with 17 bases between. The germline V gene has CDR1 MNHEY and CDR2 SMNVEV (reference sequence). Here the CDR3 DNA reads TGTGCCAGCAGTTTCAGGCCCGAGTCGAGGAGCTACACCTTC. Translating gives CASSFRPESRSYTF.

This clonotype was picked up a small number of times. The chain employs TRBV3-1 and TRBJ2-5; no clear D. The ends were cut back, 0 bases at V and 4 bases at J, with 12 bases in the middle. Germline CDR1 LGHDT, CDR2 YNNKEL (reference sequence). CDR3 length equals 15 residues. CDR3 coding DNA: TGTGCCAGCAGCCAAGAGGCTGTCTTCGCAGAGACCCAGTACTTC. Protein product: CASSQEAVFAETQYF.

This clonotype appeared many times. The chain combines TRBV7-9 with TRBJ2-5, with D tentatively TRBD1 or TRBD2 (5 bases each). The CDR3 length is 17 residues. Germline CDR1 reads SEHNR; CDR2 reads FQNEAQ (reference sequence). Deletions cut 5 bases from V and 7 bases from J, with 26 bases between. The CDR3 region is CASSPVTRDRIGWTQYF. The CDR3 DNA reads as TGTGCCAGCAGCCCCGTCACGAGGGACCGTATCGGGTGGACCCAGTACTTC.

For this clonotype: A much larger clonotype is one base distant, so this may be a read error. CDR3 nucleotides: TGTGCCAGCAGCCTCAAGGACGGACTAGCTAACTATGGCTACACCTTC. Residues: CASSLKDGLANYGYTF. V usage is TRBV7-4 and J usage is TRBJ1-2; D remains unclear. Germline loops: CDR1 SGHVT, CDR2 SQSDAQ. The CDR3 consists of 16 residues. The V end lost 5 bases, the J end lost 0 bases, and 16 bases lay between the germline ends.

The V gene is TRBV5-5, the J gene TRBJ2-2; TRBD2 matches 7 bases. CDR1 is SGHKS, CDR2 YYEKEE, per germline (reference sequence). The V segment lost 4 bases and the J segment 0 bases; nucleotides outside the gene matches: 3. This CDR3 has 15 amino acids. CDR3 nucleotides: TGTGCCAGCAGCCAGCGGGGACCGAACACCGGGGAGCTGTTTTTT. It is translated as CASSQRGPNTGELFF.

V usage is TRBV10-3 and J usage is TRBJ2-7, with D tentatively TRBD1 (5 bases). With 5 bases removed from V and 1 base from J, the gap between germline ends came to 15 bases. Per germline, CDR1 ENHRY and CDR2 SYGVKD. The CDR3 has 15 amino acids. In nucleotides, the CDR3 is TGTGCCATCAGTTCGACAGCACCACAATCCTACGAGCAGTACTTC. This sequence encodes CAISSTAPQSYEQYF.

This clonotype was seen ten or more times. This chain uses TRBV7-9 with TRBJ1-6, with D perhaps TRBD1 (6 bases). Germline CDR1 SEHNR, CDR2 FQNEAQ (reference sequence). Trimming left V 2 bases short and J 10 bases short, with 15 bases between. The CDR3 totals 15 residues. The CDR3 sequence: CASSLSVRGRSPLHF. The CDR3 DNA reads as TGTGCCAGCAGCTTATCGGTCAGGGGTAGGTCACCCCTCCACTTT.

This clonotype was seen ten or more times. This chain connects TRBV15 to TRBJ2-7; 7 bases are a match to TRBD2. The CDR3 is 13 amino acids. V shed 2 bases, J shed 5 bases, and the junction held 3 bases outside the gene matches. Germline values: CDR1 LNHNV, CDR2 YYDKDF (reference sequence). The CDR3 spells CATSRRTSHEQYF. The CDR3 DNA is TGTGCCACCAGCAGACGGACTAGTCACGAGCAGTACTTC.

This clonotype was detected only a few times. The chain recombines TRBV5-1 with TRBJ2-7; 7 nucleotides line up with TRBD1. CDR1 is SGHRS and CDR2 is YFSETQ in the germline V gene. This CDR3 has 16 amino acids. Losses at the gene ends were 0 bases for V and 2 bases for J; bases not matched to a gene: 8. The CDR3 region is CASSLGRDRRTYEQYF. CDR3 sequence (DNA): TGCGCCAGCAGCTTGGGACGGGACAGACGAACCTACGAGCAGTACTTC.

This clonotype was detected ten times or more. The rearrangement uses TRBV10-2 and TRBJ1-5, with 8 bases lining up with TRBD1. Germline lookup yields CDR1 WSHSY and CDR2 SAAADI. The CDR3 is 14 amino acids. V was pared by 4 bases and J by 4 bases, with 3 bases of the junction left unmatched. The CDR3 spells CASSVDRENQPQHF. The DNA for the CDR3 is TGCGCCAGCAGTGTGGACAGGGAAAATCAGCCCCAGCATTTT.

A few counts support this clonotype. CDR3: CASSARDPGRDTEAFF. In DNA, the CDR3 is TGTGCCAGCAGTGCTAGAGATCCAGGGAGGGACACTGAAGCTTTCTTT. V usage is TRBV25-1 and J usage is TRBJ1-1; a possible D gene is TRBD1 (5 bases). The germline V and J ends were trimmed by 4 bases and 3 bases, with 18 bases remaining between them. Germline CDR1 MGHDK, CDR2 SYGVNS. This CDR3 has 16 amino acids.

Concerning this clonotype: This may be a read error, as it is one base from a much larger clone. CDR3 nucleotides: TGTGGCAGCAGGAGGACAGGGGACTCCTACGAGCAGTACTTC. It yields the protein CGSRRTGDSYEQYF. The chain combines TRBV2 with TRBJ2-7, with 9 bases fitting TRBD1. The CDR3 is made up of 14 amino acids. Germline CDR1 and CDR2: SNHLY and FYNNEI.

This clonotype was found many times. This rearrangement joins TRBV7-8 to TRBJ1-6; TRBD1 agrees at 10 bases. J gave up 9 bases and V 5 bases, and 7 bases lay outside the gene matches. This CDR3 has 15 amino acids. CDR1 is SGHVS and CDR2 is FQNEAQ in the germline V gene. CDR3 DNA sequence: TGTGCCAGCAGCACTCAGACAGGGGGCCTTTCACCCCTCCACTTT. Protein: CASSTQTGGLSPLHF. Together with reference TRBV7-8 and TRBJ1-6, the CDR3 gives the full variable domain: GAGVSQSPRYKVAKRGQDVALRCDPISGHVSLFWYQQALGQGPEFLTYFQNEAQLDKSGLPSDRFFAERPEGSVSTLKIQRTQQEDSAVYLCASSTQTGGLSPLHFGNGTRLTVT.

This clonotype was detected many times. This chain links TRBV2 with TRBJ2-7; TRBD1 aligns across 7 bases. The CDR3 covers 13 residues. Trimming took 4 bases from V and 6 from J; bases not matched to a gene: 6. Germline V CDR1 and CDR2: SNHLY, FYNNEI. CDR3 region: CASSALWDSEQYF. CDR3 in DNA: TGTGCCAGCAGTGCATTATGGGACAGCGAGCAGTACTTC.

The V call is TRBV12-3 or TRBV12-4, the J call TRBJ2-7, with D unresolved. Trimming took off 6 bases at V and 4 bases at J, with 19 bases between the two ends. CDR3 length equals 15 residues. For the CDR3, the DNA is TGTGCCAGCAGCTCCATACCGGGTCTCGGATACGAGCAGTACTTC. This gives the protein CASSSIPGLGYEQYF.

This clonotype was picked up many times. J is TRBJ1-2 and V is TRBV12-3 or TRBV12-4; D possibly corresponds to TRBD1 (5 bases). Trimming shortened V by 5 bases and J by 10 bases, and 14 bases separated the two germline ends. The CDR3 has 12 amino acids. The CDR3 reads CASSIHRSHYTF. The CDR3 bases are TGTGCCAGCAGTATTCACAGGAGCCACTACACCTTC.

This clonotype showed up just a few times. The rearrangement links TRBV7-9 to TRBJ2-7; 9 bases are shared with TRBD1. The CDR3 has 15 residues. The germline CDR1 and CDR2 sequences are SEHNR and FQNEAQ (reference sequence). The trim removed 5 bases at V and 4 bases at J, leaving 9 bases unmatched. The CDR3 protein is CASSIPGQGFYEQYF. The CDR3 DNA follows: TGTGCCAGCAGCATTCCGGGACAGGGATTTTACGAGCAGTACTTC.

A few counts support this clonotype. This rearrangement joins TRBV29-1 to TRBJ2-5; D possibly matches TRBD1 or TRBD2 (5 bases each). V lost 1 base, J lost 9 bases, and 15 bases lay in between. The germline CDR1 and CDR2 sequences are SQVTM and ANQGSEA. This CDR3 spans 13 amino acids. Here the CDR3 DNA reads TGCAGCGTTGAAGGTAGGGACGGCCAGCCCCAGTACTTC. Amino acid sequence: CSVEGRDGQPQYF.

The genes are TRBV30 and TRBJ1-2; no clear D. The CDR3 is made up of 13 amino acids. The germline gives CDR1 GTSNPN, CDR2 SVGIG (reference sequence). Trimming removed 2 bases at V and 5 bases at J, with 12 bases between. The CDR3, as DNA: TGTGCCTGGAGTCGAAGGGCGCGGTATGGCTACACCTTC. As protein: CAWSRRARYGYTF. The whole variable domain, filled in from reference TRBV30 and TRBJ1-2, reads SQTIHQWPATLVQPVGSPLSLECTVEGTSNPNLYWYRQAAGRGLQLLFYSVGIGQISSEVPQNLSASRPQDRQFILSSKKLLLSDSGFYLCAWSRRARYGYTFGSGTRLTVV.

In DNA, the CDR3 is TGTGCCAGTAGTCCCCGGGACAGGGAGGCCGCTGAAGCTTTCTTT. As protein: CASSPRDREAAEAFF. This chain links TRBV19 with TRBJ1-1, with 9 nucleotides matching TRBD1. Germline V gene sequence: CDR1 LNHDA, CDR2 SQIVND (reference sequence). J gave up 6 bases and V 5 bases, and 10 bases lay outside the gene matches. This CDR3 region has 15 residues. Drawing the rest from reference TRBV19 and TRBJ1-1, the complete variable domain is DGGITQSPKYLFRKEGQNVTLSCEQNLNHDAMYWYRQDPGQGLRLIYYSQIVNDFQKGDIAEGYSVSREKKESFPLTVTSAQKNPTAFYLCASSPRDREAAEAFFGQGTRLTVV.

The sample holds many counts of this clonotype. The V call is TRBV7-9, the J call TRBJ1-3; D remains unclear. Germline lookup yields CDR1 SEHNR and CDR2 FQNEAQ (reference sequence). The CDR3 covers 14 residues. Trimming pared 5 bases from V and 0 bases from J, leaving 8 bases between. CDR3 coding DNA: TGTGCCAGCAGCCCGCAGAACTCTGGAAACACCATATATTTT. Protein sequence: CASSPQNSGNTIYF.

The chain uses TRBV25-1 and TRBJ1-3; D gene ambiguous. The CDR3 covers 14 residues. Germline V gene lookup returns CDR1 MGHDK and CDR2 SYGVNS. Trimming shortened V by 1 base and J by 8 bases, and 12 bases separated the two germline ends. CDR3 sequence reads: CASSESIYGYTIYF. The CDR3 DNA is TGTGCCAGCAGTGAATCGATCTATGGCTACACCATATATTTT.